These 13 T cell receptor beta chains were all obtained from the same sample, sequenced in a study of blood T cell repertoires in COVID-19. Sequencing was performed with immunoSEQ multiplex PCR; in TCRdb, only in-frame clones are kept and a portion is missing. The sample consists of under 400,000 clones, around 90% of them appearing once. The sequencing input was peripheral blood. The receptors originated from a woman in her fifties or sixties with COVID-19, enrolled during active disease.

The chain carries TRBV5-6 and TRBJ1-5; D call uncertain. V was clipped by 1 base and J by 3 bases, with 11 bases between them. The CDR3 is 15 amino acids. Germline loops: CDR1 SGHDT, CDR2 YYEEEE. CDR3 region: CASSLREGYNQPQHF. DNA for the CDR3: TGTGCCAGCAGCTTGCGAGAGGGTTACAATCAGCCCCAGCATTTT.

This chain uses TRBV3-1 (or the pseudogene TRBV3-2) with TRBJ1-6; TRBD1 agrees at 9 bases. V was pared by 3 bases and J by 7 bases, with 7 bases of the junction left unmatched. The CDR3 has 16 amino acids. Per the germline V gene, CDR1 is LGHDT and CDR2 is YNNKEL (reference sequence). DNA of the CDR3: TGTGCCAGCAGCCACCTGGGGACAGGGAAAAATTCACCCCTCCACTTT. Its translation: CASSHLGTGKNSPLHF.

Concerning this clone: This same CDR3 is encoded by further DNA sequences in the sample. DNA of the CDR3: TGCGCCAGCAGCTTGCCCGGAGAAGATACGCAGTATTTT. Protein product: CASSLPGEDTQYF. The chain has TRBV5-1 and TRBJ2-3, with unresolved D. Trimming left V 1 base short and J 5 bases short, with 8 bases between. CDR1 and CDR2 (germline): SGHRS, YFSETQ. The CDR3 totals 13 residues.

The V and J genes are TRBV11-2 and TRBJ2-7; 7 nucleotides match TRBD1. V shed 4 bases and J 7 bases; nucleotides not matched to a gene: 7. Germline CDR1 SGHAT, CDR2 FQNNGV. The CDR3 runs to 13 residues. CDR3 region: CASSSDRVREQYF. The CDR3 nucleotides read TGTGCCAGCAGCTCCGACAGGGTTCGAGAGCAGTACTTC. The full variable domain, its missing parts supplied by reference TRBV11-2 and TRBJ2-7, is EAGVAQSPRYKIIEKRQSVAFWCNPISGHATLYWYQQILGQGPKLLIQFQNNGVVDDSQLPKDRFSAERLKGVDSTLKIQPAKLEDSAVYLCASSSDRVREQYFGPGTRLTVT.

This clone was recorded once. J is TRBJ1-2 and V is TRBV3-1 (or the pseudogene TRBV3-2); D might be TRBD1 (6 bases). Trimming left V 1 base short and J 4 bases short, with 13 bases between. This CDR3 is built from 15 residues. Germline-derived CDR1 and CDR2 are LGHDT and YNNKEL (reference sequence). The CDR3 loop reads CASSQVGQNLYGYTF. The CDR3 coding sequence is TGTGCCAGCAGCCAAGTTGGACAGAATCTCTATGGCTACACCTTC.

The chain joins TRBV15 to TRBJ1-1; D gene unclear. The CDR3 extends over 11 amino acids. Per germline, CDR1 LNHNV and CDR2 YYDKDF (reference sequence). Trimming left V 8 bases short and J 7 bases short, with 11 bases between. The CDR3 region has the DNA TGTGCCACCCGAACAGAGGGTGAAGCTTTCTTT. Its protein is CATRTEGEAFF.

This chain connects TRBV5-1 to TRBJ2-5; 10 bases are a match to TRBD2. Germline trimming cut 7 bases from V and 1 base from J; bases unmatched to any gene: 4. CDR1 SGHRS and CDR2 YFSETQ come from the germline V gene. The CDR3 is 14 residues long. Here the CDR3 DNA reads TGCGCCAGCTCGACTAGCGGGTTCCAAGAGACCCAGTACTTC. It translates to CASSTSGFQETQYF.

The chain couples TRBV3-1 (or the pseudogene TRBV3-2) to TRBJ1-2; TRBD1 matches 7 bases. The CDR3 extends over 17 amino acids. The V and J ends lost 4 bases and 4 bases, in that order; junction bases with no gene match: 15. Germline V gene lookup returns CDR1 LGHDT and CDR2 YNNKEL (reference sequence). The CDR3 DNA reads TGTGCCAGCAGCCGATTCGGGACAGCCAAAGTGGCCTATGGCTACACCTTC. Protein: CASSRFGTAKVAYGYTF.

The chain is built from TRBV7-8 and TRBJ1-1, with 7 bases matching TRBD1. V gave up 1 base and J gave up 5 bases; unmatched junction bases: 4. The CDR3 is made up of 14 amino acids. CDR1 SGHVS and CDR2 FQNEAQ come from the germline V gene. The CDR3 loop reads CASSLVGGGTEAFF. CDR3 bases: TGTGCCAGCAGCTTAGTAGGGGGCGGGACTGAAGCTTTCTTT.

The chain uses TRBV19 and TRBJ1-2; tentative D call: TRBD1 (6 bases). Germline V lookup: CDR1 LNHDA, CDR2 SQIVND (reference sequence). The CDR3 runs 16 residues. The V end was cut by 7 bases, the J end by 8 bases, with 26 bases between. CDR3 protein: CASNAGALVASVGYTF. The CDR3 nucleotides are TGTGCCAGTAACGCAGGGGCATTAGTTGCAAGCGTCGGCTACACCTTC.

The chain uses TRBV30 and TRBJ1-4; weak D call: TRBD1 (5 bases). The V gene's germline CDR1 is GTSNPN and CDR2 SVGIG (reference sequence). V was cut by 0 bases and J by 7 bases, with 12 bases left in between. The CDR3 runs 14 residues. The CDR3 spells CAWSVGGKVEKLFF. The DNA for the CDR3 is TGTGCCTGGAGTGTGGGGGGGAAGGTTGAAAAACTGTTTTTT.

This chain connects TRBV14 to TRBJ2-2, with 7 positions matching TRBD1. The CDR3 has 20 residues. In germline, CDR1 is SGHDN, CDR2 FVKESK. Trimming cost V 4 bases and J 3 bases; bases outside gene matches: 20. CDR3: CASSLNRGQFLRRDTGELFF. In DNA, the CDR3 is TGTGCCAGCAGCCTGAACAGGGGTCAATTCCTTCGGCGAGACACCGGGGAGCTGTTTTTT.

V gene TRBV2 combines with J gene TRBJ1-5; D is uncertain. This CDR3 spans 15 amino acids. Looked up from germline, CDR1 is SNHLY and CDR2 is FYNNEI. V was shortened by 1 base and J by 3 bases, with 10 bases between the two germline ends. The CDR3 nucleotides are TGTGCCAGCAGTGAAGTAAGTTTACTCAATCAGCCCCAGCATTTT. It is translated as CASSEVSLLNQPQHF.